This T cell receptor beta chain came from a study of blood T cell repertoires in COVID-19. This CDR3 comprises 13 residues. Trimming cost V 2 bases and J 5 bases, with 9 bases left between them. From germline, CDR1 is MGHRA and CDR2 YSYEKL. The protocol was immunoSEQ multiplex PCR, while the TCRdb copy is restricted to in-frame clones and leaves out a portion. The data contain roughly 30,000 clones, 75% to 85% of them seen just once; the ten biggest clones take up roughly 13%. The specimen sequenced was peripheral blood. The chain recombines TRBV4-1 with TRBJ1-2; possibly TRBD1 for D (5 bases). This clonotype originated in a human donor in a cohort sampled during active COVID-19. The CDR3 nucleotides read TGCGCCAGCAGCCAATCCCAGGGTTATGGCTACACCTTC. This sequence encodes CASSQSQGYGYTF.